A single sample is the source of the 5 T cell receptor beta chains below, sequenced in a study of CD8 T cells in ankylosing spondylitis. TCRdb independently ran MiXCR on the 5' RACE reads; one entry per CDR3 protein. The profile covers 200,000 to 250,000 distinct CDR3 sequences, with roughly a tenth appearing a single time and over 20% taken by the ten largest. The specimen was blood, either unsorted or a sorted T cell fraction (not recorded which). The source of these receptors is a male donor with ankylosing spondylitis or in good health (not recorded which).

This clonotype has ten or more counts. The CDR3 is CSARRDSGANVLTF. CDR3 coding DNA: TGCAGTGCTAGACGGGACTCTGGGGCCAACGTCCTGACTTTC. The chain employs TRBV20-1 and TRBJ2-6; TRBD2 might be the D (5 bases). Germline V CDR1 and CDR2: DFQATT, SNEGSKA (reference sequence). This CDR3 contains 14 residues. V was trimmed by 2 bases and J by 0 bases, leaving 5 bases between them.

In regard to this clonotype: This may be a read error, as it is one base from a much larger clone. V usage is TRBV28 and J usage is TRBJ1-4; D is unresolved. The germline CDR1 and CDR2 sequences are MDHEN and SYDVKM. This CDR3 is built from 15 residues. CDR3 DNA sequence: TGTGCCAGCAGACCCTTTGCAGCAACTAATGAAACACTGTTTTTT. Protein: CASRPFAATNETLFF.

This clonotype was observed a handful of times. V is TRBV3-1 and J is TRBJ2-5; D not certain. Trimming pared 1 base from V and 2 bases from J, leaving 8 bases between. CDR1 and CDR2 from the germline V gene are LGHDT and YNNKEL (reference sequence). CDR3 length equals 14 residues. The CDR3 loop is CASSQVFPQETQYF. CDR3 DNA: TGTGCCAGCAGCCAAGTCTTTCCGCAAGAGACCCAGTACTTC.

This clonotype has at least ten counts. This chain uses TRBV10-3 with TRBJ2-5, with D maybe TRBD2 (6 bases). The CDR3 consists of 14 residues. The germline V and J ends were trimmed by 8 bases and 2 bases, with 15 bases remaining between them. In germline, CDR1 is ENHRY, CDR2 SYGVKD. In DNA form, the CDR3 reads TGTGCCATCGGGTGGGAGGATGGGCAAGAGACCCAGTACTTC. Amino acid sequence: CAIGWEDGQETQYF.

Concerning this clonotype itself: Sequence at one end of the junction differs from germline and may be a read error. The chain combines TRBV12-3 or TRBV12-4 with TRBJ1-5; no clear D. This CDR3 is built from 14 residues. DNA for the CDR3: TGTGCCAGCAGTTTAGGACCAGGTCCGACCTTACGAATTTTT. Translating it yields CASSLGPGPTLRIF.